The present T cell receptor (beta chain) was sequenced within a study of cytomegalovirus exposure and HLA in healthy donors. The PCR made use of 60 Vbeta and 13 Jbeta primers. Using immunoSEQ multiplex PCR, the repertoire was profiled, and TCRdb retains in-frame clones only, with some absent. The sample carries roughly 250,000 clones, roughly 81% recorded once. This clone occurred a few times. This CDR3 is also generated by other DNA sequences in the sample. Germline CDR1 is SGHNT and CDR2 is YYREEE (reference sequence). Losses at the gene ends were 4 bases for V and 3 bases for J; bases not matched to a gene: 2. CDR3 length equals 14 residues. Nominal health characterized the donors when sampled, though unrecorded immune exposures were likely.

The sequencing input was PBMCs. The clonotype originates from a woman aged 40 to 50 in good health and CMV-seropositive. The V and J genes are TRBV5-4 and TRBJ1-4, with TRBD1 identical over 8 bases. DNA of the CDR3: TGTGCCAGCAGCCCGGGACAGGCTAATGAAAAACTGTTTTTT. It codes for CASSPGQANEKLFF.